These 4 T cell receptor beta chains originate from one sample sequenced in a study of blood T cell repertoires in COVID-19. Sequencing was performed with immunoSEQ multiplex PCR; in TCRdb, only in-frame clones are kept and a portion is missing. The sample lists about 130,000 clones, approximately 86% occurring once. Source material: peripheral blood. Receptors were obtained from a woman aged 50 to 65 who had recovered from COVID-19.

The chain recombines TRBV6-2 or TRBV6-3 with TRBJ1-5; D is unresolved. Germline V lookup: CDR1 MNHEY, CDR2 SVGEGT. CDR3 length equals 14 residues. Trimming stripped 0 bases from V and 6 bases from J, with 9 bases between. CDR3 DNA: TGTGCCAGCAGTTACTCCCAGACTCCTCAGCCCCAGCATTTT. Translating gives CASSYSQTPQPQHF.

In nucleotides, the CDR3 is TGCAGCGTCTGGACAGGGCCTGGCTACACCTTC. Translation gives CSVWTGPGYTF. The chain employs TRBV29-1 and TRBJ1-2, with 8 bases that match TRBD1. V dropped 6 bases and J dropped 7; count of bases not matched to a gene: 4. Germline V lookup: CDR1 SQVTM, CDR2 ANQGSEA. The CDR3 is 11 amino acids.

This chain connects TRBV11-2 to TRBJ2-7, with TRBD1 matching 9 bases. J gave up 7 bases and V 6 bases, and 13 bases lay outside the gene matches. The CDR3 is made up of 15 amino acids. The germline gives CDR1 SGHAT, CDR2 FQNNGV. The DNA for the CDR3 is TGTGCCAGCAGGCTACCGGGGACAGGGATAGGTGAGCAGTACTTC. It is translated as CASRLPGTGIGEQYF.

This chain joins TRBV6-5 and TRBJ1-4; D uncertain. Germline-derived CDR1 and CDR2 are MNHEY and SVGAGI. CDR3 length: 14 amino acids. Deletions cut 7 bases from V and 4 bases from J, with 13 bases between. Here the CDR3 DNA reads TGTGCCAGCACGGGAGCAGCCCTTAATGAAAAACTGTTTTTT. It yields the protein CASTGAALNEKLFF.